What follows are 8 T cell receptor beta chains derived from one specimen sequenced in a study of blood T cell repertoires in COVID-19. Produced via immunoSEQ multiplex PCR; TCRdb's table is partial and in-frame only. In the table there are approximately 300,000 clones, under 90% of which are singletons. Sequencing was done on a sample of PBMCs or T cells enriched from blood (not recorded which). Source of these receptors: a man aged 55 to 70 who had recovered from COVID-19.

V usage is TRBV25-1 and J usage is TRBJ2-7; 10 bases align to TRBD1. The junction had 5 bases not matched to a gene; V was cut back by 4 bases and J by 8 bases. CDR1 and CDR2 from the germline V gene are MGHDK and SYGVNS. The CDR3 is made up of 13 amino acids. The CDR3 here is CASSADRGLQQYF. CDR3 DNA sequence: TGTGCCAGCAGTGCAGACAGGGGGCTTCAGCAGTACTTC.

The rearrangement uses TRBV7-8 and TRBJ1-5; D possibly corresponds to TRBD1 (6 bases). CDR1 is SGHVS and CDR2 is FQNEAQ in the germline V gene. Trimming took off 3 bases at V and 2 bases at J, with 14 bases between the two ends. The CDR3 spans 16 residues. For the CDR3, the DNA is TGTGCCAGCAGCTTCTTCAGGGGTAGTGGCAATCAGCCCCAGCATTTT. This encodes CASSFFRGSGNQPQHF.

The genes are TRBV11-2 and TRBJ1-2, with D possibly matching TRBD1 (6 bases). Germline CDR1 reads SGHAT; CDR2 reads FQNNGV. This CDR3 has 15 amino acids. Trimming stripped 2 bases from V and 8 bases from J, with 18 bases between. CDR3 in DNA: TGTGCCAGCAGCTTAATAAGCAGGGGTATCGACGGCTACACCTTC. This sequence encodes CASSLISRGIDGYTF.

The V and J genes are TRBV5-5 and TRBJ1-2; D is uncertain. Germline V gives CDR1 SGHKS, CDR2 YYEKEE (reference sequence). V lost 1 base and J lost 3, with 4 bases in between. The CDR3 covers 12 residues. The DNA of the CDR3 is TGTGCCAGCAGCTTGACGGACTATGGCTACACCTTC. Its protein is CASSLTDYGYTF. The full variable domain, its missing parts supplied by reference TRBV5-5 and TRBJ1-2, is DAGVTQSPTHLIKTRGQQVTLRCSPISGHKSVSWYQQVLGQGPQFIFQYYEKEERGRGNFPDRFSARQFPNYSSELNVNALLLGDSALYLCASSLTDYGYTFGSGTRLTVV.

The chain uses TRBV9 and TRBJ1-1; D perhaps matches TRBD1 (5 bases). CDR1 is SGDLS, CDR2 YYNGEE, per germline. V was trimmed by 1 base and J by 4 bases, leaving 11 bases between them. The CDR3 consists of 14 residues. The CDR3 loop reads CASSVTIGVTEAFF. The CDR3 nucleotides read TGTGCCAGCAGCGTAACGATAGGGGTCACTGAAGCTTTCTTT. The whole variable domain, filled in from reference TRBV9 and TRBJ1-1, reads DSGVTQTPKHLITATGQRVTLRCSPRSGDLSVYWYQQSLDQGLQFLIQYYNGEERAKGNILERFSAQQFPDLHSELNLSSLELGDSALYFCASSVTIGVTEAFFGQGTRLTVV.

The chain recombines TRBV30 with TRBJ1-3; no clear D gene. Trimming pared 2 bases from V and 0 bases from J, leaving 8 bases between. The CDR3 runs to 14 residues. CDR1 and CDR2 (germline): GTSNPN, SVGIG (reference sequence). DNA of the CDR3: TGTGCCTGGAGTCTAGAGAGCTCTGGAAACACCATATATTTT. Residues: CAWSLESSGNTIYF.

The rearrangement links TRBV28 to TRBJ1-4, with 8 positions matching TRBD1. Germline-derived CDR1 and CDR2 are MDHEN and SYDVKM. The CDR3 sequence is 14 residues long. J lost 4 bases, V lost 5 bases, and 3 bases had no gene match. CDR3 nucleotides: TGTGCCAGCAGTATCGACAGGGGTAATGAAAAACTGTTTTTT. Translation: CASSIDRGNEKLFF.

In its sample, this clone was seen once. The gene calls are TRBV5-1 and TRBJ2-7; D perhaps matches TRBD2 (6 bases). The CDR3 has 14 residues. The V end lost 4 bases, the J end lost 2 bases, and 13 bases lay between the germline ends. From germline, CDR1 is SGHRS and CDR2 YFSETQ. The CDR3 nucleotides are TGCGCCAGCAGCCCTGGGGGGACGGCCTACGAGCAGTACTTC. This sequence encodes CASSPGGTAYEQYF.